These 30 T cell receptor beta chains share one sample of origin, sequenced in a study of neurological immune-mediated disorders. MiXCR, run by TCRdb on the 5' RACE reads, gives a single entry per CDR3 protein. Of tens of thousands of distinct CDR3 sequences listed, approximately 15% are singletons. Noted time point: longitudinal time-point 1 (baseline). Sequencing used PBMCs. These receptors originate from a female donor with HTLV-1-associated myelopathy (HAM/TSP).

This clonotype showed up many times. This rearrangement joins TRBV5-1 to TRBJ2-7; D might be TRBD1 (5 bases). The V gene lost 4 bases and the J gene lost 4 bases, with 12 bases spanning the gap. The germline V gene encodes CDR1 SGHRS and CDR2 YFSETQ. This CDR3 has 13 amino acids. CDR3 amino acids: CASSEGARYEQYF. CDR3 bases: TGCGCCAGCAGCGAAGGGGCTAGGTACGAGCAGTACTTC. The complete variable domain, with remaining parts taken from reference TRBV5-1 and TRBJ2-7, reads KAGVTQTPRYLIKTRGQQVTLSCSPISGHRSVSWYQQTPGQGLQFLFEYFSETQRNKGNFPGRFSGRQFSNSRSEMNVSTLELGDSALYLCASSEGARYEQYFGPGTRLTVT.

This rearrangement joins TRBV4-1 to TRBJ2-3; D unresolved. V was trimmed by 1 base and J by 4 bases, leaving 18 bases between them. Germline lookup yields CDR1 MGHRA and CDR2 YSYEKL. The CDR3 loop spans 17 amino acids. For the CDR3, the DNA is TGCGCCAGCAGCCAAGGGCGGTTGGGGTCTTGGGCAGATACGCAGTATTTT. It yields the protein CASSQGRLGSWADTQYF.

A remark on this clonotype: One base away lies a much larger clone, so this may be a sequencing read error. This rearrangement joins TRBV6-1 to TRBJ2-1; possibly TRBD2 for D (5 bases). The CDR3 length is 16 residues. V was pared by 0 bases and J by 3 bases, with 12 bases between. Germline V gives CDR1 MNHNS, CDR2 SASEGT. The CDR3 region is CASSEAYGDYYNEQFF. The CDR3 DNA reads TGTGCCAGCAGTGAAGCTTATGGAGACTACTACAATGAGCAGTTCTTC.

The chain has TRBV27 and TRBJ1-5; tentatively, D is TRBD1 (5 bases). The germline V gene encodes CDR1 MNHEY and CDR2 SMNVEV (reference sequence). Trimming left V 0 bases short and J 2 bases short, with 20 bases between. The CDR3 covers 19 residues. The CDR3 reads CASSLSPLGRGAGNQPQHF. The CDR3 coding sequence is TGTGCCAGCAGTTTATCCCCCCTGGGACGGGGTGCGGGCAATCAGCCCCAGCATTTT.

This clonotype came up many times. The V call is TRBV18, the J call TRBJ2-7, with 9 bases matching TRBD1. The CDR3 contains 15 residues. V dropped 4 bases and J dropped 2; count of bases not matched to a gene: 6. Per germline, CDR1 KGHSH and CDR2 LQKENI. In DNA form, the CDR3 reads TGTGCCAGCTCACGAAGGACAGGGGAAGCCTACGAGCAGTACTTC. Protein sequence: CASSRRTGEAYEQYF.

This chain connects TRBV11-2 to TRBJ2-5; TRBD2 matches 9 bases. CDR1 and CDR2 from the germline V gene are SGHAT and FQNNGV. There are 17 residues in the CDR3. After removal of 0 bases from V and 4 bases from J, the junction contained 9 bases not matched to a gene. For the CDR3, the DNA is TGTGCCAGCAGCTTAGAAGGGGCGGGGGGGCCTTCAGAGACCCAGTACTTC. It codes for CASSLEGAGGPSETQYF.

This clonotype was picked up many times. The chain combines TRBV5-1 with TRBJ1-2; 7 nucleotides agree with TRBD1. The CDR3 spans 16 residues. Germline CDR1 reads SGHRS; CDR2 reads YFSETQ. V was clipped by 1 base and J by 6 bases; unmatched bases: 12. CDR3 sequence (DNA): TGCGCCAGCAGCTTGACTCCGGGACAGATACTCAATGGCTACACCTTC. The encoded protein is CASSLTPGQILNGYTF.

Relative to its sample, this clonotype is medium-sized. The V and J genes are TRBV28 and TRBJ1-2; D is possibly TRBD1 (5 bases). V was shortened by 5 bases and J by 4 bases, with 14 bases between the two germline ends. This CDR3 is 14 amino acids long. Germline V gene sequence: CDR1 MDHEN, CDR2 SYDVKM. The CDR3 region is CASSPPGPGYGYTF. In DNA, the CDR3 is TGTGCCAGCAGTCCCCCGGGACCAGGCTATGGCTACACCTTC.

This clonotype occurred many times. The chain carries TRBV2 and TRBJ2-5, with 7 bases identical to TRBD1. CDR3 length equals 14 residues. Germline CDR1 SNHLY, CDR2 FYNNEI. V lost 5 bases to trimming and J lost 2 bases; unmatched junction nucleotides: 5. The CDR3 DNA follows: TGTGCCAGCAGTAGGGGACAGCCTCAAGAGACCCAGTACTTC. Residues: CASSRGQPQETQYF.

This clonotype was recorded at least ten times. The rearrangement joins TRBV5-6 to TRBJ2-2, with D possibly being TRBD1 (6 bases). The CDR3 runs 15 residues. CDR1 and CDR2 from the germline V gene are SGHDT and YYEEEE. Trimming shortened V by 4 bases and J by 3 bases, and 13 bases separated the two germline ends. CDR3 residues: CASSATGFDTGELFF. The CDR3 DNA is TGTGCCAGCAGCGCCACAGGGTTCGACACCGGGGAGCTGTTTTTT. The variable domain in full, with the rest retrieved from reference TRBV5-6 and TRBJ2-2, is DAGVTQSPTHLIKTRGQQVTLRCSPKSGHDTVSWYQQALGQGPQFIFQYYEEEERQRGNFPDRFSGHQFPNYSSELNVNALLLGDSALYLCASSATGFDTGELFFGEGSRLTVL.

This clonotype was recorded at least ten times. The chain combines TRBV28 with TRBJ1-2, with D uncertain. The V end lost 4 bases, the J end lost 8 bases, and 17 bases lay between the germline ends. Germline values: CDR1 MDHEN, CDR2 SYDVKM. The CDR3 is 14 amino acids. The CDR3 DNA follows: TGTGCCAGCAGTTCCTCAGACGGTGATGGAGGCTACACCTTC. Amino acids: CASSSSDGDGGYTF.

This clonotype has a count of ten or more. V gene TRBV5-6 combines with J gene TRBJ1-4, with D hard to call. Per the germline V gene, CDR1 is SGHDT and CDR2 is YYEEEE. The CDR3 consists of 15 residues. V was pared by 1 base and J by 0 bases, with 7 bases between. The DNA for the CDR3 is TGTGCCAGCAGCTTGAGAGGCGCAACTAATGAAAAACTGTTTTTT. This translates into CASSLRGATNEKLFF.

This clonotype was detected ten times or more. The chain couples TRBV28 to TRBJ1-4; no clear D gene. Trimming shortened V by 6 bases and J by 14 bases, and 13 bases separated the two germline ends. The germline V gene has CDR1 MDHEN and CDR2 SYDVKM. The CDR3 is made up of 11 amino acids. CDR3 sequence reads: CASSPPRGLFF. Written as DNA, the CDR3 is TGTGCCAGCAGCCCGCCGCGAGGGCTGTTTTTT.

This clonotype showed up many times. The rearrangement uses TRBV28 and TRBJ2-7; 10 nucleotides agree with TRBD1. The CDR3 covers 16 residues. V shed 6 bases, J shed 4 bases, and the junction held 12 bases outside the gene matches. Per germline, CDR1 MDHEN and CDR2 SYDVKM. This CDR3 reads CASSRQGAAKMYEQYF. The CDR3 DNA is TGTGCCAGCAGCAGACAGGGGGCGGCCAAAATGTACGAGCAGTACTTC.

The chain carries TRBV10-2 and TRBJ2-2, with TRBD2 matching over 7 bases. The germline V gene has CDR1 WSHSY and CDR2 SAAADI. This CDR3 comprises 14 residues. The trim removed 10 bases at V and 7 bases at J, leaving 12 bases unmatched. CDR3 protein: CAILGLPAGGELFF. For the CDR3, the DNA is TGCGCCATCCTGGGACTACCCGCGGGCGGGGAGCTGTTTTTT.

This clonotype was counted at least ten times. The chain joins TRBV12-3 or TRBV12-4 to TRBJ1-6; D call uncertain. The CDR3 has 15 residues. The V and J ends lost 2 bases and 8 bases respectively, with 13 bases between them. This CDR3 is CASSLRGLRDSPLHF. DNA of the CDR3: TGTGCCAGCAGTTTACGGGGTCTCCGCGATTCACCCCTCCACTTT.

As to this clonotype: With a much larger clone just one base away, this may be a read error. This chain uses TRBV2 with TRBJ2-1, with TRBD2 matching over 12 bases. This CDR3 has 18 residues. Germline trimming cut 1 base from V and 1 base from J; bases unmatched to any gene: 5. Looked up from germline, CDR1 is SNHLY and CDR2 is FYNNEI. The CDR3 sequence: CASSEVRLAGASYNEQFF. Written as DNA, the CDR3 is TGTGCCAGCAGTGAAGTGCGACTAGCGGGGGCATCCTACAATGAGCAGTTCTTC.

This clonotype was seen repeatedly, ten times or more. This sequence joins TRBV3-1 and TRBJ1-2, with 8 bases fitting TRBD1. The length of the CDR3 is 13 residues. The germline V gene has CDR1 LGHDT and CDR2 YNNKEL (reference sequence). Losses at the gene ends were 7 bases for V and 3 bases for J; bases not matched to a gene: 4. CDR3 sequence: CASTLTGDYGYTF. The CDR3 nucleotides read TGTGCCAGCACCCTGACAGGGGACTATGGCTACACCTTC.

This clonotype was seen at least ten times. The rearrangement joins TRBV6-5 to TRBJ2-4; 14 nucleotides align to TRBD2. V lost 8 bases, J lost 0 bases, and 9 bases stayed unmatched. Germline-derived CDR1 and CDR2 are MNHEY and SVGAGI. The CDR3 extends over 18 amino acids. This chain's CDR3 is CASRMTSGGARAKNIQYF. In nucleotides, the CDR3 is TGTGCCAGCCGGATGACTAGCGGGGGGGCCCGAGCCAAAAACATTCAGTACTTC.

There are many counts of this clonotype. The chain uses TRBV2 and TRBJ2-1, with D hard to call. CDR1 and CDR2 (germline): SNHLY, FYNNEI. Between the trimmed V and J ends, which lost 1 base and 9 bases, there was a span of 7 bases. The CDR3 sequence is 12 residues long. CDR3 loop: CASSEVIFEQFF. DNA of the CDR3: TGTGCCAGCAGTGAAGTGATTTTTGAGCAGTTCTTC.

The table lists this clonotype with many counts. The chain joins TRBV5-1 to TRBJ2-1; D assignment may be TRBD1 or TRBD2 (5 bases each). The V end was cut by 3 bases, the J end by 7 bases, with 20 bases between. Germline CDR1 and CDR2: SGHRS and YFSETQ. This CDR3 comprises 16 residues. CDR3 bases: TGCGCCAGCAGCTGGTCCTCCGGGACCTTGGGGAATGAGCAGTTCTTC. It codes for CASSWSSGTLGNEQFF.

This clonotype was observed at least ten times. The V and J genes are TRBV3-1 and TRBJ2-4; TRBD1 or TRBD2 may be the D gene (7 bases each). Germline-derived CDR1 and CDR2 are LGHDT and YNNKEL (reference sequence). The CDR3 contains 13 residues. The V gene lost 3 bases and the J gene lost 9 bases, with 12 bases spanning the gap. Here the CDR3 reads CASSQARGGIQYF. The CDR3 DNA follows: TGTGCCAGCAGCCAGGCCAGGGGGGGCATTCAGTACTTC.

The sample holds many counts of this clonotype. The chain employs TRBV9 and TRBJ2-5; 8 bases match TRBD2. The V gene end was trimmed by 0 bases and the J gene end by 3 bases; junction bases not matched to a gene: 4. Germline V gene data show CDR1 as SGDLS and CDR2 as YYNGEE. This CDR3 has 15 amino acids. The CDR3 loop reads CASSVDVSGEETQYF. The CDR3 DNA follows: TGTGCCAGCAGCGTAGACGTTAGCGGGGAAGAGACCCAGTACTTC.

In this sample, this clonotype turned up a few times. The CDR3 DNA follows: TGCAATGCCCCCAGGGGGGTAGCCTACCCAGATACGCAGTATTTT. Its protein is CNAPRGVAYPDTQYF. The rearrangement links TRBV20-1 to TRBJ2-3; perhaps TRBD1 as D (7 bases). This CDR3 spans 15 amino acids. The germline V gene encodes CDR1 DFQATT and CDR2 SNEGSKA (reference sequence).

Ten or more counts support this clonotype. The chain carries TRBV4-1 and TRBJ1-1; D is unclear. Trimming removed 10 bases at V and 4 bases at J, with 10 bases between. The germline gives CDR1 MGHRA, CDR2 YSYEKL. The CDR3 runs 11 residues. CDR3 sequence (DNA): TGCGCCACCCGCCTAGGCACTGAAGCTTTCTTT. Protein product: CATRLGTEAFF.

This clonotype was counted ten times or more. This chain joins TRBV2 and TRBJ1-5; maybe TRBD1 (5 bases). Germline assignment: CDR1 SNHLY and CDR2 FYNNEI. The length of the CDR3 is 14 residues. Trimming took 4 bases from V and 7 from J, leaving 14 bases between them. The CDR3 DNA reads as TGTGCCAGCAGTGGGACATTCGGCGTCCAGCCCCAGCATTTT. Translation gives CASSGTFGVQPQHF.

In its sample, this clonotype was seen a few times. The chain couples TRBV19 to TRBJ2-2; a possible D gene is TRBD2 (5 bases). Per germline, CDR1 LNHDA and CDR2 SQIVND (reference sequence). V was pared by 6 bases and J by 6 bases, with 14 bases between. This CDR3 region has 14 residues. CDR3 coding DNA: TGTGCCAGTAGCACCTCGGCAGCGGCCGGGGAGCTGTTTTTT. It codes for CASSTSAAAGELFF.

This clonotype was seen repeatedly, ten times or more. This rearrangement joins TRBV10-3 to TRBJ1-6, with TRBD1 identical over 9 bases. Per germline, CDR1 ENHRY and CDR2 SYGVKD. V gave up 6 bases and J gave up 7 bases; unmatched junction bases: 4. The CDR3 has 14 amino acids. The CDR3 region has the DNA TGTGCCATCAGCGGGGGGACAGGGAATTCACCCCTCCACTTT. Translating gives CAISGGTGNSPLHF.

Notes on this clonotype: Without the conserved terminal phenylalanine or tryptophan, this CDR3 likely stems from a read error. The V and J genes are TRBV3-1 and TRBJ1-1; 9 nucleotides match TRBD1. Germline V gives CDR1 LGHDT, CDR2 YNNKEL (reference sequence). The CDR3 is made up of 14 amino acids. Losses at the gene ends were 3 bases for V and 1 base for J; bases not matched to a gene: 0. DNA for the CDR3: TGTGCCAGCAGCCAGACAGGGGGGAACACTGAAGCTTTCTCT. Amino acids: CASSQTGGNTEAFS.

In its sample, this clonotype was seen many times. J is TRBJ2-1 and V is TRBV27; no clear D. The CDR3 is 13 residues long. Looked up from germline, CDR1 is MNHEY and CDR2 is SMNVEV (reference sequence). V lost 9 bases to trimming and J lost 8 bases, with 17 bases between them. CDR3 protein: CASLSFSGHEQFF. As DNA, the CDR3 is TGTGCCAGTTTATCCTTTTCGGGCCATGAGCAGTTCTTC.